One sample yielded the 20 T cell receptor beta chains listed below, sequenced in a study of metastatic and nonmetastatic thyroid tumors. MiXCR reprocessed the PCR reads for TCRdb. This table holds 15,000 or so clones, roughly 24% found once. No patient had received any treatment before thyroid surgery. Sequencing used tumor tissue. The receptors derive from a female donor with papillary thyroid cancer or a benign thyroid nodule (not recorded which). Some clones in this sample may be carry-over from other donors' samples.

This clone was detected ten times or more. The gene calls are TRBV19 and TRBJ2-3; 9 nucleotides agree with TRBD2. This CDR3 has 15 amino acids. V lost 7 bases to trimming and J lost 2 bases; unmatched junction nucleotides: 7. CDR1 and CDR2 (germline): LNHDA, SQIVND (reference sequence). CDR3 sequence: CASNTAGGFTDTQYF. The CDR3 nucleotides read TGTGCCAGTAATACGGCGGGAGGGTTCACAGATACGCAGTATTTT.

The chain has TRBV20-1 and TRBJ1-2; D gene unclear. V lost 2 bases, J lost 4 bases, and 14 bases lay in between. Per the germline V gene, CDR1 is DFQATT and CDR2 is SNEGSKA (reference sequence). The CDR3 totals 14 residues. CDR3 sequence (DNA): TGCAGTGCTAGACTTAAGGGTTTCTTCTATGGCTACACCTTC. Protein product: CSARLKGFFYGYTF.

This clone was seen ten or more times. The chain combines TRBV7-2 with TRBJ2-4; D is unclear. Germline assignment: CDR1 SGHTA and CDR2 FQGNSA. This CDR3 contains 14 residues. V lost 1 base and J lost 7, with 11 bases in between. The CDR3 DNA sequence: TGTGCCAGCAGCTTAGGTGACCCAGCGAACATTCAGTACTTC. It codes for CASSLGDPANIQYF.

The rearrangement links TRBV6-2 or TRBV6-3 to TRBJ1-4; no reliable D call. V lost 6 bases, J lost 8 bases, and 19 bases lay in between. CDR3 size: 15 residues. Germline CDR1 MNHEY, CDR2 SVGEGT. The CDR3 DNA is TGTGCCAGCAGACTCGTACGGCTAGGCGTGGAAAAACTGTTTTTT. Its translation: CASRLVRLGVEKLFF.

This clone has ten or more counts. The chain has TRBV20-1 and TRBJ2-3; D is perhaps TRBD1 or TRBD2 (5 bases each). CDR1 and CDR2 (germline): DFQATT, SNEGSKA (reference sequence). This CDR3 contains 14 residues. V was shortened by 5 bases and J by 2 bases, with 14 bases between the two germline ends. In DNA form, the CDR3 reads TGCAGTGCTGGTTACGGGACGTTCACAGATACGCAGTATTTT. It is translated as CSAGYGTFTDTQYF.

This clone was seen a handful of times. The CDR3 is CASSFHRSEQFF. For the CDR3, the DNA is TGTGCCAGCAGTTTCCACCGCAGTGAGCAGTTCTTC. V usage is TRBV27 and J usage is TRBJ2-1, with unresolved D. Germline V gene lookup returns CDR1 MNHEY and CDR2 SMNVEV (reference sequence). The CDR3 has 12 amino acids. Trimming shortened V by 3 bases and J by 9 bases, and 9 bases separated the two germline ends.

The J gene is TRBJ2-7, the V gene TRBV7-9; 7 bases line up with TRBD1. V was clipped by 1 base and J by 3 bases; unmatched bases: 6. CDR3 length: 15 amino acids. The germline V gene has CDR1 SEHNR and CDR2 FQNEAQ (reference sequence). The CDR3 nucleotides are TGTGCCAGCAGCTTAGTATTGTACAGGGGCTACGAGCAGTACTTC. This codes for CASSLVLYRGYEQYF.

In its sample, this clone was seen many times. V usage is TRBV19 and J usage is TRBJ2-7; D gene ambiguous. Germline CDR1 and CDR2: LNHDA and SQIVND (reference sequence). V was trimmed by 3 bases and J by 0 bases, leaving 9 bases between them. The CDR3 consists of 14 residues. The CDR3 here is CASSIGSSSYEQYF. Here the CDR3 DNA reads TGTGCCAGTAGTATCGGAAGCAGCTCCTACGAGCAGTACTTC. Variable domain in full (rest from reference TRBV19 and TRBJ2-7): DGGITQSPKYLFRKEGQNVTLSCEQNLNHDAMYWYRQDPGQGLRLIYYSQIVNDFQKGDIAEGYSVSREKKESFPLTVTSAQKNPTAFYLCASSIGSSSYEQYFGPGTRLTVT.

The CDR3 DNA reads as TGCGCCAGCAGCTTGTCCTACCGGGATACGCAGTATTTT. As protein: CASSLSYRDTQYF. The chain joins TRBV5-1 to TRBJ2-3; D is unclear. There are 13 residues in the CDR3. Germline loops: CDR1 SGHRS, CDR2 YFSETQ. V was pared by 1 base and J by 6 bases, with 9 bases between.

This clone was found many times. A read error is possible here, since a much larger clone lies one base away. CDR3 loop: CASSESRRAEQFF. DNA of the CDR3: TGCGCCAGCAGTGAGTCGCGGAGAGCTGAGCAGTTCTTC. The V call is TRBV10-1, the J call TRBJ2-1; no clear D. The CDR3 loop spans 13 amino acids. Trimming removed 0 bases at V and 9 bases at J, with 9 bases between. Germline V CDR1 and CDR2: WNHNN, SYGVQD (reference sequence).

This clone has a handful of counts. The CDR3 loop reads CASTAGSNQPQHF. CDR3 bases: TGCGCCAGCACCGCAGGAAGCAATCAGCCCCAGCATTTT. This rearrangement joins TRBV10-2 to TRBJ1-5; D gene uncertain. Trimming left V 7 bases short and J 1 base short, with 8 bases between. In germline, CDR1 is WSHSY, CDR2 SAAADI. There are 13 residues in the CDR3.

Ten or more counts support this clone. The chain carries TRBV30 and TRBJ1-2; 9 bases line up with TRBD1. CDR3 size: 17 residues. Germline V gene lookup returns CDR1 GTSNPN and CDR2 SVGIG (reference sequence). The trim removed 3 bases at V and 4 bases at J, leaving 15 bases unmatched. CDR3 sequence: CAWRGSPTRTGAYGYTF. Written as DNA, the CDR3 is TGTGCCTGGAGGGGATCCCCTACCCGGACAGGGGCCTATGGCTACACCTTC.

Worth noting for this clone: A junction boundary mismatches the germline segment, possibly from a read error. This rearrangement joins TRBV28 to TRBJ2-7, with D possibly called TRBD1 or TRBD2 (6 bases each). Germline-derived CDR1 and CDR2 are MDHEN and SYDVKM. This CDR3 spans 13 amino acids. The CDR3 spells CAIILPSGARRNF. CDR3 in DNA: TGTGCCATCATTTTACCCTCGGGGGCAAGGAGGAACTTC.

V usage is TRBV7-3 and J usage is TRBJ1-1; D not certain. The CDR3 extends over 14 amino acids. V was cut by 5 bases and J by 3 bases, with 13 bases left in between. Germline CDR1 and CDR2: SGHTA and FQGTGA. CDR3 DNA: TGTGCCAGCAGCCCATCTAGCGGGCACACTGAAGCTTTCTTT. It codes for CASSPSSGHTEAFF. Based on the CDR3 plus reference TRBV7-3 and TRBJ1-1, the full variable domain is GAGVSQTPSNKVTEKGKYVELRCDPISGHTALYWYRQSLGQGPEFLIYFQGTGAADDSGLPNDRFFAVRPEGSVSTLKIQRTERGDSAVYLCASSPSSGHTEAFFGQGTRLTVV.

This clone is deemed medium-sized. Written as DNA, the CDR3 is TGTGCCACCGCACCAGGGGGCAACTATGGCTACACCTTC. Residues: CATAPGGNYGYTF. This rearrangement joins TRBV6-1 to TRBJ1-2, with TRBD1 matching 8 bases. Germline V CDR1 and CDR2: MNHNS, SASEGT. The CDR3 is 13 residues long. The J segment lost 2 bases and the V segment lost 10 bases, leaving 6 bases of the junction unmatched.

Many counts were recorded for this clone. The chain is built from TRBV5-5 and TRBJ2-5; TRBD2 aligns across 10 bases. This CDR3 has 15 residues. Germline V gene data show CDR1 as SGHKS and CDR2 as YYEKEE (reference sequence). V was pared by 4 bases and J by 11 bases, with 14 bases of the junction left unmatched. CDR3 in amino acids: CASSPPERGGFNQYF. The CDR3 bases are TGTGCCAGCAGCCCCCCCGAGCGGGGGGGCTTTAATCAGTACTTC. The variable domain in full, with the rest retrieved from reference TRBV5-5 and TRBJ2-5, is DAGVTQSPTHLIKTRGQQVTLRCSPISGHKSVSWYQQVLGQGPQFIFQYYEKEERGRGNFPDRFSARQFPNYSSELNVNALLLGDSALYLCASSPPERGGFNQYFGPGTRLLVL.

In its sample, this clone was seen many times. This chain connects TRBV24-1 to TRBJ2-1; 9 positions agree with TRBD1. The V gene end was trimmed by 7 bases and the J gene end by 8 bases; junction bases not matched to a gene: 8. Germline assignment: CDR1 KGHDR and CDR2 SFDVKD. This CDR3 contains 14 residues. CDR3 nucleotide sequence: TGTGCCACCAGCACAGGGGGCGCGGATGATGAGCAGTTCTTC. Its protein product is CATSTGGADDEQFF.

Points on this clone: One junction end does not reproduce the germline sequence, and a read error may be involved. V gene TRBV7-2 combines with J gene TRBJ2-7, with 7 positions matching TRBD2. The CDR3 extends over 15 amino acids. CDR1 and CDR2 from the germline V gene are SGHTA and FQGNSA. This chain's CDR3 is CAISVSGGSSYEQYF. CDR3 coding DNA: TGTGCCATCAGCGTCAGCGGCGGGAGCTCCTACGAGCAGTACTTC.

The chain is built from TRBV6-2 or TRBV6-3 and TRBJ2-5; the match to TRBD2 covers 10 bases. The CDR3 is 14 residues long. J lost 5 bases, V lost 5 bases, and 5 bases had no gene match. CDR1 is MNHEY, CDR2 SVGEGT, per germline. This CDR3 reads CASSTSGMVETQYF. The CDR3 DNA follows: TGTGCCAGCAGTACTAGCGGGATGGTGGAGACCCAGTACTTC.

As for this clone: One base away lies a much larger clone, so this may be a sequencing read error. The chain has TRBV7-9 and TRBJ1-1, with no clear D. The V gene lost 4 bases and the J gene lost 5 bases, with 14 bases spanning the gap. Germline assignment: CDR1 SEHNR and CDR2 FQNEAQ (reference sequence). CDR3 length: 14 residues. This chain's CDR3 is CASSSSDKITEAFF. The CDR3 bases are TGTGCCAGCAGCTCAAGTGACAAAATAACTGAAGCTTTCTTT.